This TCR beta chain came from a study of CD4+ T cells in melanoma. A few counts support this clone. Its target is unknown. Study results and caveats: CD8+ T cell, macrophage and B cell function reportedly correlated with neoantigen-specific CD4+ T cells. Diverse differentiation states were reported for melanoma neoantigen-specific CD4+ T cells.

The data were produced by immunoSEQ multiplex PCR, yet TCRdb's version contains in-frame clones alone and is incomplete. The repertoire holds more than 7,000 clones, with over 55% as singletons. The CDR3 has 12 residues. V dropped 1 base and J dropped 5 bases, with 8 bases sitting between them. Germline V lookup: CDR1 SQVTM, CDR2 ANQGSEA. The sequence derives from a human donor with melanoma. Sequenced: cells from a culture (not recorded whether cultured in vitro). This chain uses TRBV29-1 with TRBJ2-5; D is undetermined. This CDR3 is CSVEAQTETQYF. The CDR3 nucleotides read TGCAGCGTTGAAGCACAGACGGAGACCCAGTACTTC.